The sequence of this T cell receptor (beta chain) was determined in a study of blood T cell repertoires in COVID-19. The germline V gene has CDR1 ENHRY and CDR2 SYGVKD. This CDR3 spans 13 amino acids. The trim removed 9 bases at V and 4 bases at J, leaving 5 bases unmatched. This clone was counted ten times or more. The table came from immunoSEQ multiplex PCR; TCRdb's copy has only in-frame clones and leaves some out. This table holds more than 300,000 clones, about 91% found once. The chain is built from TRBV10-3 and TRBJ1-5; 8 bases are shared with TRBD1. This sequence was found in a woman in her thirties with COVID-19, enrolled during active disease. Sequencing was carried out using peripheral blood. Here the CDR3 DNA reads TGTGCCATGAAAAGACAGGGGAATCAGCCCCAGCATTTT. It translates to CAMKRQGNQPQHF.